This passage covers 26 T cell receptor beta chains from one sample sequenced in a study of blood T cell repertoires in COVID-19. Profiling relied on immunoSEQ multiplex PCR, and the TCRdb table lists in-frame clones only, not all of them. The sample records approximately 140,000 clones, about 80% being singletons. Sequenced: peripheral blood. These receptors originate from a human donor in a cohort sampled during active COVID-19.

This chain links TRBV6-5 with TRBJ2-2, with D perhaps TRBD2 (5 bases). The length of the CDR3 is 12 residues. Looked up from germline, CDR1 is MNHEY and CDR2 is SVGAGI. V lost 6 bases and J lost 5, with 7 bases in between. The CDR3 coding sequence is TGTGCCAGCAGGAGGGCAACCGGGGAGCTGTTTTTT. Amino acid sequence: CASRRATGELFF.

The V and J genes are TRBV3-1 (or the pseudogene TRBV3-2) and TRBJ1-1; 8 positions agree with TRBD1. The V gene end was trimmed by 4 bases and the J gene end by 0 bases; junction bases not matched to a gene: 4. Germline values: CDR1 LGHDT, CDR2 YNNKEL (reference sequence). The CDR3 is made up of 15 amino acids. The CDR3 DNA is TGTGCCAGCAGCCGCCCGGACAGGGTGAACACTGAAGCTTTCTTT. As protein: CASSRPDRVNTEAFF.

The V and J genes are TRBV18 and TRBJ1-2, with TRBD1 matching 8 bases. V dropped 4 bases and J dropped 0; count of bases not matched to a gene: 1. CDR3 length: 14 residues. Germline-derived CDR1 and CDR2 are KGHSH and LQKENI. This CDR3 is CASSQQGANYGYTF. The CDR3 nucleotides are TGTGCCAGCTCACAACAGGGGGCTAACTATGGCTACACCTTC.

The table lists this clone with a count of one. The chain uses TRBV6-2 or TRBV6-3 and TRBJ2-1, with D maybe TRBD2 (6 bases). The CDR3 length is 15 residues. Germline CDR1 and CDR2: MNHEY and SVGEGT. Trimming took 1 base from V and 7 from J, leaving 14 bases between them. DNA of the CDR3: TGTGCCAGCAGTTACTTTGCGCGGGAAGGGAATGAGCAGTTCTTC. It yields the protein CASSYFAREGNEQFF.

V and J are TRBV6-5 and TRBJ2-5; a possible D gene is TRBD1 (5 bases). Trimming removed 6 bases at V and 4 bases at J, with 15 bases between. The CDR3 has 14 amino acids. CDR1 and CDR2 (germline): MNHEY, SVGAGI. Here the CDR3 reads CASSHPRARETQYF. In DNA, the CDR3 is TGTGCCAGCAGCCACCCCAGGGCGAGAGAGACCCAGTACTTC.

The V call is TRBV7-2, the J call TRBJ1-5, with a weak D call TRBD1 (5 bases). Germline V gives CDR1 SGHTA, CDR2 FQGNSA. The CDR3 is made up of 16 amino acids. The V gene lost 6 bases and the J gene lost 1 base, with 16 bases spanning the gap. The CDR3 here is CASRAEGTVSNQPQHF. CDR3 DNA: TGTGCCAGCAGGGCGGAGGGGACGGTCAGCAATCAGCCCCAGCATTTT.

V usage is TRBV5-4 and J usage is TRBJ2-3; 9 nucleotides line up with TRBD1. In germline, CDR1 is SGHNT, CDR2 YYREEE (reference sequence). Trimming removed 4 bases from V and 2 bases from J; junction bases left unmatched: 8. The CDR3 has 16 amino acids. CDR3 amino acids: CASSHKRTGATDTQYF. The DNA for the CDR3 is TGTGCCAGCAGCCACAAACGGACAGGGGCCACAGATACGCAGTATTTT.

The sample holds one count of this clone. This rearrangement joins TRBV3-1 (or the pseudogene TRBV3-2) to TRBJ1-3; maybe TRBD1 (5 bases). The length of the CDR3 is 15 residues. Between the trimmed V and J ends, which lost 4 bases and 5 bases, there was a span of 15 bases. The germline V gene encodes CDR1 LGHDT and CDR2 YNNKEL (reference sequence). CDR3 in amino acids: CASSPYGEGRNTIYF. CDR3 coding DNA: TGTGCCAGCAGCCCCTACGGGGAGGGGAGAAACACCATATATTTT.

The chain is built from TRBV11-2 and TRBJ2-3; 7 nucleotides line up with TRBD2. The CDR3 totals 14 residues. The trim removed 6 bases at V and 4 bases at J, leaving 7 bases unmatched. The germline gives CDR1 SGHAT, CDR2 FQNNGV. CDR3 protein: CASRTGTNPDTQYF. CDR3 nucleotides: TGTGCCAGCAGAACCGGGACTAATCCAGATACGCAGTATTTT.

This rearrangement joins TRBV7-2 to TRBJ2-7; D is possibly TRBD2 (5 bases). CDR1 and CDR2 from the germline V gene are SGHTA and FQGNSA. The CDR3 totals 13 residues. V lost 4 bases, J lost 3 bases, and 10 bases lay in between. CDR3 in DNA: TGTGCCAGCAGCTCAGGACTTAGCTACGAGCAGTACTTC. It codes for CASSSGLSYEQYF.

The V and J genes are TRBV5-1 and TRBJ2-7; TRBD2 is a possible D gene (5 bases). This CDR3 is 14 amino acids long. Trimming stripped 0 bases from V and 2 bases from J, with 9 bases between. Germline lookup yields CDR1 SGHRS and CDR2 YFSETQ. Here the CDR3 reads CASSLVPGTYEQYF. The DNA for the CDR3 is TGCGCCAGCAGCTTGGTCCCCGGGACCTACGAGCAGTACTTC.

There are a few counts of this clone. The CDR3 reads CASSVLRGRTEAFF. The CDR3 DNA follows: TGTGCCAGCAGTGTCCTCAGGGGAAGAACTGAAGCTTTCTTT. J is TRBJ1-1 and V is TRBV28, with D perhaps TRBD1 (6 bases). CDR3 length: 14 residues. V was cut by 5 bases and J by 5 bases, with 15 bases left in between. Germline assignment: CDR1 MDHEN and CDR2 SYDVKM.

J is TRBJ1-2 and V is TRBV2; maybe TRBD1 (6 bases). The V gene's germline CDR1 is SNHLY and CDR2 FYNNEI. The CDR3 is 13 residues long. The germline V and J ends were trimmed by 7 bases and 5 bases, with 14 bases remaining between them. In DNA, the CDR3 is TGTGCCAGCACCCCGGACAGACAATATGGCTACACCTTC. Translation: CASTPDRQYGYTF.

The chain employs TRBV29-1 and TRBJ2-1; D is possibly TRBD1 (6 bases). The V gene's germline CDR1 is SQVTM and CDR2 ANQGSEA. V lost 6 bases, J lost 7 bases, and 13 bases lay in between. CDR3 length equals 12 residues. This CDR3 is CSVDTGINEQFF. The CDR3 bases are TGCAGCGTCGACACAGGGATAAATGAGCAGTTCTTC.

Comments on this clone: At one end the junction does not follow the germline gene, possibly because of a read error. The chain recombines TRBV2 with TRBJ2-7; TRBD2 is a possible D gene (5 bases). Germline loops: CDR1 SNHLY, CDR2 FYNNEI. This CDR3 has 14 residues. CDR3 in DNA: TGTGCCAGCACTGAAGGTCGGGGTACCTACGAGCAGTACTTC. As protein: CASTEGRGTYEQYF.

This chain connects TRBV6-5 to TRBJ2-5; D unresolved. The CDR3 extends over 12 amino acids. The germline V gene encodes CDR1 MNHEY and CDR2 SVGAGI. Trimming removed 6 bases at V and 3 bases at J, with 8 bases between. The CDR3 reads CASSHLEETQYF. The CDR3 nucleotides are TGTGCCAGCAGCCATCTAGAAGAGACCCAGTACTTC.

This clone was counted a few times. The chain has TRBV19 and TRBJ1-2; D might be TRBD1 (5 bases). Trimming shortened V by 8 bases and J by 4 bases, and 11 bases separated the two germline ends. The germline V gene has CDR1 LNHDA and CDR2 SQIVND (reference sequence). This CDR3 is 12 amino acids long. In nucleotides, the CDR3 is TGTGCCAGTCAGCAGGGAAGCTATGGCTACACCTTC. Amino acids: CASQQGSYGYTF.

This chain connects TRBV4-3 to TRBJ2-1; 12 bases line up with TRBD2. V shed 0 bases, J shed 12 bases, and the junction held 12 bases outside the gene matches. The germline CDR1 and CDR2 sequences are LGHNA and YSLEER. The CDR3 consists of 17 residues. In DNA, the CDR3 is TGCGCCAGCAGCCAAGATCTGACTAGCGGGAGCGGTCGACGGCAGTTCTTC. The encoded protein is CASSQDLTSGSGRRQFF.

The chain carries TRBV10-3 and TRBJ1-2; the match to TRBD1 covers 7 bases. The germline V gene encodes CDR1 ENHRY and CDR2 SYGVKD. CDR3 size: 13 residues. V was clipped by 4 bases and J by 6 bases; unmatched bases: 5. The CDR3 DNA reads TGTGCCATCAGTGTTAGGGGGCGCGATGGCTACACCTTC. Protein product: CAISVRGRDGYTF.

The V call is TRBV30, the J call TRBJ2-2; D possibly corresponds to TRBD1 (7 bases). Germline V gene data show CDR1 as GTSNPN and CDR2 as SVGIG (reference sequence). The CDR3 consists of 15 residues. Trimming took off 4 bases at V and 5 bases at J, with 17 bases between the two ends. The CDR3 loop is CAWKRGGAGTGELFF. The DNA of the CDR3 is TGTGCCTGGAAAAGAGGGGGCGCGGGGACCGGGGAGCTGTTTTTT.

This clone was found once. The chain joins TRBV28 to TRBJ1-1; 9 bases line up with TRBD1. The V gene end was trimmed by 5 bases and the J gene end by 5 bases; junction bases not matched to a gene: 6. Germline assignment: CDR1 MDHEN and CDR2 SYDVKM. CDR3 length equals 14 residues. This CDR3 is CASSGDRELTEAFF. The CDR3 DNA reads as TGTGCCAGCAGTGGGGACAGGGAGTTAACTGAAGCTTTCTTT.

The chain combines TRBV14 with TRBJ2-1, with a weak D call TRBD2 (6 bases). The germline CDR1 and CDR2 sequences are SGHDN and FVKESK. The length of the CDR3 is 16 residues. Trimming took 4 bases from V and 6 from J, leaving 19 bases between them. Written as DNA, the CDR3 is TGTGCCAGCAGCCCGGAAGGAGGGGTTGGATTCAATGAGCAGTTCTTC. Translating it yields CASSPEGGVGFNEQFF. The complete variable domain, with remaining parts taken from reference TRBV14 and TRBJ2-1, reads EAGVTQFPSHSVIEKGQTVTLRCDPISGHDNLYWYRRVMGKEIKFLLHFVKESKQDESGMPNNRFLAERTGGTYSTLKVQPAELEDSGVYFCASSPEGGVGFNEQFFGPGTRLTVL.

This clone was observed a handful of times. The CDR3: CAWRGLAGSHTGELFF. The CDR3 nucleotides are TGTGCCTGGAGAGGACTAGCGGGAAGTCACACCGGGGAGCTGTTTTTT. The chain recombines TRBV30 with TRBJ2-2; 12 bases align to TRBD2. The germline gives CDR1 GTSNPN, CDR2 SVGIG (reference sequence). This CDR3 contains 16 residues. V shed 3 bases and J 3 bases; nucleotides not matched to a gene: 5.

The chain is built from TRBV7-6 and TRBJ1-2, with TRBD1 identical over 7 bases. Germline V gene lookup returns CDR1 SGHVS and CDR2 FNYEAQ. Trimming at V came to 5 bases and at J to 0 bases, leaving 6 bases not matched to a gene. The CDR3 runs to 15 residues. CDR3 nucleotide sequence: TGTGCCAGCAGCGCGACAGGGTCAGCTAACTATGGCTACACCTTC. Protein product: CASSATGSANYGYTF.

The V gene is TRBV7-9, the J gene TRBJ2-3, with D perhaps matching TRBD1 (6 bases). The CDR3 length is 15 residues. Germline V gene lookup returns CDR1 SEHNR and CDR2 FQNEAQ (reference sequence). V was trimmed by 4 bases and J by 6 bases, leaving 17 bases between them. CDR3 loop: CASSYTRGIADTQYF. As DNA, the CDR3 is TGTGCCAGCAGCTATACCAGGGGAATTGCGGATACGCAGTATTTT.

The chain is built from TRBV5-1 and TRBJ2-5, with D maybe TRBD1 (5 bases). V dropped 4 bases and J dropped 1 base, with 14 bases sitting between them. The V gene's germline CDR1 is SGHRS and CDR2 YFSETQ. The CDR3 consists of 15 residues. CDR3: CASSHPQGLQETQYF. The CDR3 DNA is TGCGCCAGCAGCCACCCCCAGGGTCTCCAAGAGACCCAGTACTTC.